Each of the 32 T cell receptor beta chains below was sequenced from the same sample in a study of blood T cell repertoires in COVID-19. This table comes from immunoSEQ multiplex PCR, and its TCRdb copy is limited to in-frame clones, with some not included. This table holds 20,000 to 25,000 clones, about four fifths found once. The source material was peripheral blood. Receptors were obtained from a man between 35 and 55 years old with acute or convalescent COVID-19.

The chain carries TRBV7-9 and TRBJ2-3; 9 nucleotides agree with TRBD2. J gave up 3 bases and V 3 bases, and 7 bases lay outside the gene matches. Germline V gene lookup returns CDR1 SEHNR and CDR2 FQNEAQ (reference sequence). This CDR3 spans 16 amino acids. The CDR3 nucleotides read TGTGCCAGCAGCTTGGTTAGCGGGAGCGGGACAGATACGCAGTATTTT. Translated, it gives CASSLVSGSGTDTQYF.

The V gene is TRBV6-2 or TRBV6-3, the J gene TRBJ1-6; tentative D call: TRBD1 (5 bases). Between the trimmed V and J ends, which lost 2 bases and 5 bases, there was a span of 13 bases. The CDR3 has 16 residues. Germline V lookup: CDR1 MNHEY, CDR2 SVGEGT. The CDR3 region is CASSYRWGFDNSPLHF. DNA of the CDR3: TGTGCCAGCAGTTACCGTTGGGGCTTCGATAATTCACCCCTCCACTTT.

The J gene is TRBJ2-1, the V gene TRBV5-1; 7 bases line up with TRBD2. The CDR3 consists of 15 residues. J lost 4 bases, V lost 0 bases, and 4 bases had no gene match. Germline V gene lookup returns CDR1 SGHRS and CDR2 YFSETQ. CDR3 sequence (DNA): TGCGCCAGCAGCTTGGAGGGGAGGGTTTACAATGAGCAGTTCTTC. Its protein is CASSLEGRVYNEQFF. The variable domain in full, completed from reference TRBV5-1 and TRBJ2-1, reads KAGVTQTPRYLIKTRGQQVTLSCSPISGHRSVSWYQQTPGQGLQFLFEYFSETQRNKGNFPGRFSGRQFSNSRSEMNVSTLELGDSALYLCASSLEGRVYNEQFFGPGTRLTVL.

The V gene is TRBV5-5, the J gene TRBJ2-2; possibly TRBD1 for D (6 bases). CDR3 length: 15 amino acids. V was trimmed by 4 bases and J by 8 bases, leaving 18 bases between them. CDR1 SGHKS and CDR2 YYEKEE come from the germline V gene (reference sequence). DNA of the CDR3: TGTGCCAGCAGCGCCAGGGGCGAAATAATAGGGGAGCTGTTTTTT. Protein sequence: CASSARGEIIGELFF.

This clone has a single count. This chain links TRBV18 with TRBJ2-3, with D possibly matching TRBD1 (5 bases). Germline V CDR1 and CDR2: KGHSH, LQKENI. CDR3 size: 17 residues. V lost 3 bases to trimming and J lost 3 bases, with 19 bases between them. The CDR3, as DNA: TGTGCCAGCTCACCGGACCCCAGGGATGGGAATACAGATACGCAGTATTTT. This encodes CASSPDPRDGNTDTQYF.

V and J are TRBV19 and TRBJ1-5, with a tentative D call TRBD1 (6 bases). Germline V lookup: CDR1 LNHDA, CDR2 SQIVND (reference sequence). The CDR3 length is 15 residues. V lost 2 bases to trimming and J lost 0 bases, with 8 bases between them. The CDR3 nucleotides read TGTGCCAGTAGTATACAGGGGATTAGCAATCAGCCCCAGCATTTT. Amino acids: CASSIQGISNQPQHF.

The rearrangement uses TRBV14 and TRBJ2-6; D call uncertain. Trimming took 2 bases from V and 3 from J, leaving 5 bases between them. Germline assignment: CDR1 SGHDN and CDR2 FVKESK. CDR3 length: 14 residues. The CDR3 loop is CASSQIIGANVLTF. CDR3 in DNA: TGTGCCAGCAGCCAAATAATTGGGGCCAACGTCCTGACTTTC.

In its sample, this clone was seen a few times. The chain uses TRBV15 and TRBJ1-1; D is unclear. CDR3 size: 13 residues. The V and J ends lost 3 bases and 4 bases respectively, with 9 bases between them. CDR1 and CDR2 (germline): LNHNV, YYDKDF (reference sequence). CDR3 sequence reads: CATSSRFSTEAFF. The CDR3 DNA reads TGTGCCACCAGCAGCCGGTTTAGCACTGAAGCTTTCTTT.

The chain carries TRBV5-1 and TRBJ2-4, with TRBD2 as a possible D gene (6 bases). This CDR3 has 16 residues. CDR1 is SGHRS and CDR2 is YFSETQ in the germline V gene. The V end lost 4 bases, the J end lost 6 bases, and 20 bases lay between the germline ends. The CDR3 sequence: CASSPSGPRELNIQYF. The CDR3 DNA follows: TGCGCCAGCAGCCCAAGCGGGCCGCGCGAATTAAACATTCAGTACTTC. The whole variable domain, filled in from reference TRBV5-1 and TRBJ2-4, reads KAGVTQTPRYLIKTRGQQVTLSCSPISGHRSVSWYQQTPGQGLQFLFEYFSETQRNKGNFPGRFSGRQFSNSRSEMNVSTLELGDSALYLCASSPSGPRELNIQYFGAGTRLSVL.

The V call is TRBV9, the J call TRBJ1-1; possible D gene TRBD1, 5 bases. V lost 0 bases and J lost 5, with 14 bases in between. Per the germline V gene, CDR1 is SGDLS and CDR2 is YYNGEE. The CDR3 totals 15 residues. The CDR3 DNA reads TGTGCCAGCAGCGTAGGTCCAACCCGGGGGACTGAAGCTTTCTTT. This encodes CASSVGPTRGTEAFF.

The chain carries TRBV30 and TRBJ1-1, with TRBD1 matching 8 bases. This CDR3 is built from 11 residues. Germline V gene lookup returns CDR1 GTSNPN and CDR2 SVGIG (reference sequence). Trimming removed 7 bases from V and 10 bases from J; junction bases left unmatched: 8. CDR3 residues: CASSRGRGAFF. In nucleotides, the CDR3 is TGTGCCTCAAGCAGGGGGCGAGGAGCTTTCTTT.

The gene calls are TRBV9 and TRBJ2-2; possibly TRBD1 for D (6 bases). The germline CDR1 and CDR2 sequences are SGDLS and YYNGEE. The CDR3 is 17 residues long. V was cut by 2 bases and J by 1 base, with 15 bases left in between. The CDR3 DNA reads as TGTGCCAGCAGCGTTCTACCGGGACACCAGAACACCGGGGAGCTGTTTTTT. Protein sequence: CASSVLPGHQNTGELFF.

V usage is TRBV29-1 and J usage is TRBJ2-3; 8 bases line up with TRBD1. Trimming cost V 7 bases and J 1 base; bases outside gene matches: 4. Looked up from germline, CDR1 is SQVTM and CDR2 is ANQGSEA. CDR3 length: 13 amino acids. DNA for the CDR3: TGCAGCGCAAAACAGGGGGGCACAGATACGCAGTATTTT. This sequence encodes CSAKQGGTDTQYF.

The V gene is TRBV5-1, the J gene TRBJ2-4; D gene ambiguous. V lost 7 bases and J lost 1, with 12 bases in between. The germline V gene has CDR1 SGHRS and CDR2 YFSETQ. The CDR3 runs 14 residues. CDR3 in DNA: TGCGCCAGCCTAGTCGGTGAGGCCAAAAACATTCAGTACTTC. This translates into CASLVGEAKNIQYF.

V gene TRBV25-1 combines with J gene TRBJ2-6; D uncertain. CDR3 length: 14 residues. V lost 6 bases and J lost 0, with 6 bases in between. In germline, CDR1 is MGHDK, CDR2 SYGVNS. The CDR3 bases are TGTGCCAGCAGCTACTCCTCTGGGGCCAACGTCCTGACTTTC. Translated, it gives CASSYSSGANVLTF.

In its sample, this clone was seen once. In DNA, the CDR3 is TGTGCCAGCAGTGCCCTAGCGGGATTTGGAGAGCAGTACTTC. This sequence encodes CASSALAGFGEQYF. V is TRBV2 and J is TRBJ2-7, with TRBD2 identical over 9 bases. The J segment lost 7 bases and the V segment lost 4 bases, leaving 8 bases of the junction unmatched. The CDR3 length is 14 residues. From germline, CDR1 is SNHLY and CDR2 FYNNEI.

In this sample, this clone turned up once. V usage is TRBV3-1 (or the pseudogene TRBV3-2) and J usage is TRBJ2-2; D remains ambiguous. Germline lookup yields CDR1 LGHDT and CDR2 YNNKEL (reference sequence). The V end lost 3 bases, the J end lost 5 bases, and 4 bases lay between the germline ends. This CDR3 has 12 residues. CDR3 DNA sequence: TGTGCCAGCAGCCATAGAACCGGGGAGCTGTTTTTT. It translates to CASSHRTGELFF.

This chain uses TRBV6-6 with TRBJ2-3; D possibly corresponds to TRBD2 (5 bases). V lost 6 bases and J lost 2, with 12 bases in between. CDR1 and CDR2 (germline): MNHNY, SVGAGI (reference sequence). The CDR3 covers 14 residues. The CDR3 protein is CASSKGRNTDTQYF. The CDR3 bases are TGTGCCAGCAGCAAAGGGAGAAACACAGATACGCAGTATTTT.

This chain links TRBV15 with TRBJ2-1, with TRBD1 matching 9 bases. The CDR3 is 16 amino acids. V shed 0 bases and J 8 bases; nucleotides not matched to a gene: 8. Germline V gene data show CDR1 as LNHNV and CDR2 as YYDKDF (reference sequence). CDR3 DNA: TGTGCCACCAGCAGAGAAATTGACAGGGGGGTCGATGAGCAGTTCTTC. Its translation: CATSREIDRGVDEQFF.

The chain carries TRBV5-6 and TRBJ1-3, with 10 bases identical to TRBD1. CDR1 and CDR2 (germline): SGHDT, YYEEEE. Trimming cost V 5 bases and J 3 bases; bases outside gene matches: 11. The CDR3 runs to 17 residues. The CDR3 sequence: CASSPGQGLFFGNTIYF. The DNA of the CDR3 is TGTGCCAGCAGTCCGGGACAGGGGTTGTTCTTTGGAAACACCATATATTTT.

The rearrangement links TRBV7-9 to TRBJ1-3; D uncertain. Trimming left V 5 bases short and J 0 bases short, with 8 bases between. The CDR3 is 14 amino acids. Germline V lookup: CDR1 SEHNR, CDR2 FQNEAQ (reference sequence). In DNA form, the CDR3 reads TGTGCCAGCAGCCCCCAGGACTCTGGAAACACCATATATTTT. Translating it yields CASSPQDSGNTIYF.

This sequence joins TRBV5-4 and TRBJ2-7, with 9 bases matching TRBD2. This CDR3 is 15 amino acids long. Germline-derived CDR1 and CDR2 are SGHNT and YYREEE (reference sequence). The junction had 9 bases not matched to a gene; V was cut back by 1 base and J by 7 bases. In DNA form, the CDR3 reads TGTGCCAGCAGCTTGAGGGGACTAGCAGGGGGGGAGCAGTACTTC. This gives the protein CASSLRGLAGGEQYF. The full variable domain, completed using reference TRBV5-4 and TRBJ2-7, is ETGVTQSPTHLIKTRGQQVTLRCSSQSGHNTVSWYQQALGQGPQFIFQYYREEENGRGNFPPRFSGLQFPNYSSELNVNALELDDSALYLCASSLRGLAGGEQYFGPGTRLTVT.

This sequence joins TRBV4-1 and TRBJ2-1, with TRBD1 matching over 10 bases. Per the germline V gene, CDR1 is MGHRA and CDR2 is YSYEKL. The CDR3 spans 16 residues. V shed 3 bases and J 9 bases; nucleotides not matched to a gene: 11. The CDR3 spells CASSHPGQGFLSEQFF. The CDR3 coding sequence is TGCGCCAGCAGCCACCCGGGACAGGGGTTCTTAAGTGAGCAGTTCTTC.

The rearrangement joins TRBV7-9 to TRBJ2-5; 7 bases fit TRBD1. The CDR3 is 18 amino acids. Trimming at V came to 3 bases and at J to 4 bases, leaving 17 bases not matched to a gene. Germline-derived CDR1 and CDR2 are SEHNR and FQNEAQ (reference sequence). CDR3 protein: CASSFAWGTRDSRETQYF. The CDR3 region has the DNA TGTGCCAGCAGCTTTGCTTGGGGGACCCGGGACAGTAGAGAGACCCAGTACTTC.

Only one count was recorded for this clone. The chain employs TRBV5-1 and TRBJ1-5; 9 bases line up with TRBD1. CDR1 and CDR2 (germline): SGHRS, YFSETQ. The CDR3 is made up of 15 amino acids. Unmatched junction bases numbered 10, after V lost 5 bases and J lost 7 bases. This CDR3 reads CASRAGTGSGQPQHF. The DNA for the CDR3 is TGCGCCAGCAGGGCCGGGACAGGGAGCGGGCAGCCCCAGCATTTT.

The V call is TRBV7-9, the J call TRBJ1-1; the match to TRBD1 covers 10 bases. Germline values: CDR1 SEHNR, CDR2 FQNEAQ (reference sequence). This CDR3 has 15 residues. V lost 5 bases, J lost 5 bases, and 8 bases stayed unmatched. CDR3 protein: CASSTVDRGRTEAFF. CDR3 coding DNA: TGTGCCAGCAGCACCGTGGACAGGGGGAGAACTGAAGCTTTCTTT.

This chain connects TRBV9 to TRBJ2-3; 7 nucleotides agree with TRBD1. J was trimmed by 1 base and V by 5 bases; bases with no gene match: 7. CDR3 length: 15 residues. Germline values: CDR1 SGDLS, CDR2 YYNGEE. This CDR3 reads CASRAIGQGTDTQYF. In DNA, the CDR3 is TGTGCCAGCAGAGCGATTGGACAGGGCACAGATACGCAGTATTTT.

This clone was observed a few times. The chain joins TRBV9 to TRBJ1-1, with D tentatively TRBD1 (6 bases). This CDR3 spans 15 amino acids. V lost 4 bases to trimming and J lost 0 bases, with 13 bases between them. Germline lookup yields CDR1 SGDLS and CDR2 YYNGEE. The CDR3 protein is CASSTGWGMNTEAFF. The CDR3 region has the DNA TGTGCCAGCAGCACAGGGTGGGGGATGAACACTGAAGCTTTCTTT.

The chain carries TRBV5-1 and TRBJ2-3; TRBD2 aligns across 8 bases. The CDR3 is made up of 13 amino acids. J gave up 13 bases and V 0 bases, and 7 bases lay outside the gene matches. Germline CDR1 is SGHRS and CDR2 is YFSETQ. The CDR3 DNA reads TGCGCCAGCAGCTTGGCCGGGGGGGACAAAAAGTATTTT. It specifies CASSLAGGDKKYF.

The chain couples TRBV21-1 to TRBJ1-5; the table's TRBD1 call for D was not verified on the DNA. TRBV21-1 is shown as a pseudogene. The CDR3 extends over 19 amino acids. CDR3 region: CASSINLGDRRLLRQPQHF. The CDR3 nucleotides read TGTGCCAGCAGCATAAACTTGGGGGACAGAAGGCTACTACGGCAGCCCCAGCATTTT.

This clone was detected a few times. The chain joins TRBV15 to TRBJ1-2, with a tentative D call TRBD1 (6 bases). Trimming removed 2 bases at V and 8 bases at J, with 21 bases between. Per the germline V gene, CDR1 is LNHNV and CDR2 is YYDKDF (reference sequence). The CDR3 contains 16 residues. The CDR3 nucleotides read TGTGCCACCAGCAGATCGCGGACAGTCGGAGTTAGCGGCTACACCTTC. Translation: CATSRSRTVGVSGYTF. Together with reference TRBV15 and TRBJ1-2, the CDR3 gives the full variable domain: DAMVIQNPRYQVTQFGKPVTLSCSQTLNHNVMYWYQQKSSQAPKLLFHYYDKDFNNEADTPDNFQSRRPNTSFCFLDIRSPGLGDTAMYLCATSRSRTVGVSGYTFGSGTRLTVV.

This chain uses TRBV5-1 with TRBJ1-4; TRBD1 might be the D (6 bases). The V gene's germline CDR1 is SGHRS and CDR2 YFSETQ. The CDR3 is made up of 13 amino acids. V dropped 4 bases and J dropped 5 bases, with 9 bases sitting between them. Here the CDR3 DNA reads TGCGCCAGCAGCATTGGACAGAATGAAAAACTGTTTTTT. This sequence encodes CASSIGQNEKLFF.